The clone carrying this T cell receptor beta chain was detected only a few times. The antigen remains unidentified. The data belong to a study of T cell repertoires in cytomegalovirus infection. Study-level information: Matching HLA type, along with CMV infection, was indicated by public TCR beta signatures. Study findings and constraints: The study identified carriers of CMV plus the relevant HLA from cumulative public TCR beta family frequency.

TCRdb called the reads again in MiXCR, with one record for every CDR3 protein. This sample has roughly 990,000 distinct CDR3 sequences; roughly 30% occur once, and the top ten carry roughly 12%. CDR1 SNHLY and CDR2 FYNNEI come from the germline V gene. This CDR3 has 15 residues. Trimming shortened V by 7 bases and J by 2 bases, and 14 bases separated the two germline ends. Material: cultured CD8+ T cells from PBMCs, obtained from culture after CMV antigen stimulation. The rearrangement joins TRBV2 to TRBJ2-2; perhaps TRBD2 as D (6 bases). This TCR was sampled from a human donor in good health (CMV status not recorded). Some clones in this sample may be carry-over from other donors' samples. The CDR3 DNA reads as TGTGCCAGCATCGGGGGAAGGGTAAACACCGGGGAGCTGTTTTTT. Translation: CASIGGRVNTGELFF.